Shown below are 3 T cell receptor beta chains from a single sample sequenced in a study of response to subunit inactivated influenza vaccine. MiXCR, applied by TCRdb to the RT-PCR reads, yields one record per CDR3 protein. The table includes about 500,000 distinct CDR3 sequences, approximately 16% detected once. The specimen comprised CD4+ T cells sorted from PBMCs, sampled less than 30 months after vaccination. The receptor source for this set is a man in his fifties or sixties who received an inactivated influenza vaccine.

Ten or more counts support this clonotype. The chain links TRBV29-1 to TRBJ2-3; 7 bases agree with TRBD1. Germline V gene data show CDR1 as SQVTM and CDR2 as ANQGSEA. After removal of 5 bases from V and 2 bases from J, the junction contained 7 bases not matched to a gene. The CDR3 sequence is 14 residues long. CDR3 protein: CSVRDRSFTDTQYF. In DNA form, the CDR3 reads TGCAGCGTTCGGGACAGATCTTTCACAGATACGCAGTATTTT.

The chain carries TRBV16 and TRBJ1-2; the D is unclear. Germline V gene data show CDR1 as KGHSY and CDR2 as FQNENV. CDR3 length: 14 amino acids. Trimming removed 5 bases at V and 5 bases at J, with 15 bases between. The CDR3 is CASSRRHADYGYTF. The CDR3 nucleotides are TGTGCCAGCAGCAGACGACATGCCGATTATGGCTACACCTTC.

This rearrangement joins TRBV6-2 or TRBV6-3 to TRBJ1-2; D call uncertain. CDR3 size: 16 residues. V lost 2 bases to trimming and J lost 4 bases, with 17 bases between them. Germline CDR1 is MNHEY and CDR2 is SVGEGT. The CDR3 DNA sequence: TGTGCCAGCAGTTACATCCCGGGGTCCTCGGGCTATGGCTACACCTTC. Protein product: CASSYIPGSSGYGYTF.